The source of this TCR beta chain is a study of CD8+CD57+ T cells in acquired aplastic anemia. About the study: Mean yield of DNA from sorted CD4+ and CD8+ cells was approximately 3 ug. Study-wide points: Researchers reported that CD8+ Simpson's diversity was not significantly different in patients versus controls. Both patients and controls carried the same twenty-nine CD8+ CDR3 sequences.

Profiles of TCR beta VDJ and CDR3 were generated from a genomic DNA template. TCRdb reanalysed the reads using MiXCR and keeps one entry per CDR3 protein. The table lists around 200,000 distinct CDR3 sequences, 55% to 65% of them singletons, with about 60% in the top ten. CDR3 length: 16 residues. V lost 2 bases, J lost 5 bases, and 10 bases stayed unmatched. Germline V CDR1 and CDR2: KGHDR, SFDVKD. Patients picked for sequencing had shown CD8+CD57+ cell expansion detected by flow cytometry. Therapy had not been given to patients before blood sampling. This clonotype was detected a few times. Antigen unknown.

This sequence joins TRBV24-1 and TRBJ2-7, with 8 positions matching TRBD1. The specimen sequenced was sorted CD4+, CD8+, or CD8+CD57+ T cells (not recorded which) from PBMCs. The TCR was taken from a human donor with aplastic anemia. The CDR3 region has the DNA TGTGCCACCAGTGATTCCTCGCCCGGGACAGGCAACGAGCAGTACTTC. Amino acid sequence: CATSDSSPGTGNEQYF.